This T cell receptor beta chain was recovered during a study of blood T cell repertoires in COVID-19. Study-wide background: PBMCs, B-cell-depleted T cells, or T cells provided the cDNA or gDNA that made up the material.

Under the authors' procedure: Estimation of nucleated cell counts relied on the amplification of reference gene primers. Sequenced by immunoSEQ multiplex PCR; TCRdb stores in-frame clones only, minus some. That table gives V, J and clone size, and the DNA gave D and trimming. This sample carries fewer than 45,000 clones, more than 75% of them seen once, and the ten largest clones take around 17%. Germline lookup yields CDR1 LNHDA and CDR2 SQIVND (reference sequence). The CDR3 covers 14 residues. V was trimmed by 3 bases and J by 6 bases, leaving 14 bases between them. The chain employs TRBV19 and TRBJ1-1; D might be TRBD1 (5 bases). Sequenced input: peripheral blood. This TCR was sampled from a man in his 70s with acute or convalescent COVID-19. This CDR3 is CASSMRQGNSEAFF. CDR3 bases: TGTGCCAGTAGTATGAGGCAGGGTAACTCTGAAGCTTTCTTT.